The next 16 T cell receptor beta chains were all read from a single sample in a study of T cell changes during pregnancy in multiple sclerosis. Sequenced by immunoSEQ multiplex PCR; TCRdb stores in-frame clones only, minus some. The sample carries some 44,000 clones, around 90% recorded once. Sequenced material: CD4+ T cells from peripheral blood mononuclear cells, taken after pregnancy. All receptors derive from a female donor with multiple sclerosis, enrolled in a pregnancy study.

This clone ranks as medium-sized. The chain employs TRBV5-4 and TRBJ1-6; D not resolved. CDR3 length equals 13 residues. Germline V gene sequence: CDR1 SGHNT, CDR2 YYREEE (reference sequence). Trimming removed 2 bases at V and 8 bases at J, with 8 bases between. CDR3 in amino acids: CASSFRRDSPLHF. The CDR3 coding sequence is TGTGCCAGCAGCTTTAGGAGGGATTCACCCCTCCACTTT.

This sequence joins TRBV19 and TRBJ2-5; 8 bases match TRBD2. The CDR3 spans 16 residues. The V gene end was trimmed by 3 bases and the J gene end by 4 bases; junction bases not matched to a gene: 10. Germline CDR1 is LNHDA and CDR2 is SQIVND (reference sequence). The CDR3 DNA reads as TGTGCCAGTAGTATTAGGCGGGGGGCCGGTCCAGAGACCCAGTACTTC. This gives the protein CASSIRRGAGPETQYF.

The CDR3 protein is CASSAGTSGGLGTQYF. The CDR3 DNA reads as TGTGCCAGCAGCGCCGGGACTAGCGGGGGTTTAGGTACGCAGTATTTT. This sequence joins TRBV9 and TRBJ2-3; TRBD2 aligns across 14 bases. In germline, CDR1 is SGDLS, CDR2 YYNGEE. Trimming cost V 3 bases and J 8 bases; bases outside gene matches: 8. The CDR3 loop spans 16 amino acids.

CDR3 residues: CASSIRRSQPQHF. CDR3 bases: TGTGCCAGTAGTATTAGGAGAAGTCAGCCCCAGCATTTT. The chain has TRBV19 and TRBJ1-5; D remains ambiguous. The CDR3 covers 13 residues. The germline V gene has CDR1 LNHDA and CDR2 SQIVND (reference sequence). Trimming removed 3 bases at V and 6 bases at J, with 9 bases between.

The CDR3 here is CASSVALTGGQNTIYF. DNA for the CDR3: TGTGCCAGCAGCGTAGCTTTGACAGGGGGCCAAAACACCATATATTTT. This chain uses TRBV9 with TRBJ1-3, with TRBD1 identical over 10 bases. With 0 bases clipped from V and 6 bases from J, the junction kept 6 bases outside the gene matches. The germline V gene encodes CDR1 SGDLS and CDR2 YYNGEE. The CDR3 has 16 amino acids.

The chain recombines TRBV10-1 with TRBJ2-1; TRBD1 matches at 8 bases. Germline V lookup: CDR1 WNHNN, CDR2 SYGVQD (reference sequence). This CDR3 comprises 13 residues. The J segment lost 10 bases and the V segment lost 5 bases, leaving 7 bases of the junction unmatched. In nucleotides, the CDR3 is TGCGCCAGCAGTCGCGGGACAGGAGGGGAGCAGTTCTTC. Translation gives CASSRGTGGEQFF.

The genes are TRBV2 and TRBJ1-1; weak D call: TRBD1 (6 bases). Per the germline V gene, CDR1 is SNHLY and CDR2 is FYNNEI. The V gene lost 8 bases and the J gene lost 0 bases, with 10 bases spanning the gap. The CDR3 is 13 amino acids. For the CDR3, the DNA is TGTGCCAGCGAAGGACAGTTGAACACTGAAGCTTTCTTT. It encodes CASEGQLNTEAFF. Based on the CDR3 plus reference TRBV2 and TRBJ1-1, the full variable domain is EPEVTQTPSHQVTQMGQEVILRCVPISNHLYFYWYRQILGQKVEFLVSFYNNEISEKSEIFDDQFSVERPDGSNFTLKIRSTKLEDSAMYFCASEGQLNTEAFFGQGTRLTVV.

V gene TRBV10-3 combines with J gene TRBJ1-1, with a tentative D call TRBD1 (6 bases). Germline loops: CDR1 ENHRY, CDR2 SYGVKD. V shed 6 bases and J shed 4 bases, with 15 bases lying between them. The CDR3 loop spans 14 amino acids. CDR3 nucleotide sequence: TGTGCCATCAGGCAGATGGGGGCCAGCACTGAAGCTTTCTTT. The encoded protein is CAIRQMGASTEAFF.

The chain is built from TRBV6-6 and TRBJ2-3, with TRBD2 as a possible D gene (5 bases). The germline V and J ends were trimmed by 3 bases and 2 bases, with 12 bases remaining between them. In germline, CDR1 is MNHNY, CDR2 SVGAGI (reference sequence). The CDR3 is 15 amino acids. CDR3 DNA sequence: TGTGCCAGCAGTTATGGGTCTAGCCTCACAGATACGCAGTATTTT. Residues: CASSYGSSLTDTQYF.

This chain joins TRBV6-6 and TRBJ2-2, with D maybe TRBD2 (6 bases). Trimming shortened V by 8 bases and J by 2 bases, and 9 bases separated the two germline ends. This CDR3 is built from 13 residues. Germline-derived CDR1 and CDR2 are MNHNY and SVGAGI (reference sequence). The CDR3 loop is CASRDSNTGELFF. CDR3 nucleotides: TGTGCCAGCCGGGACTCAAACACCGGGGAGCTGTTTTTT.

CDR3 protein: CASSPTDRNLYNEQFF. In DNA form, the CDR3 reads TGTGCCAGCAGCCCCACCGACAGGAACCTCTACAATGAGCAGTTCTTC. The chain links TRBV4-2 to TRBJ2-1; a weak D match, TRBD1 (6 bases). V gave up 4 bases and J gave up 3 bases, with 16 bases separating them. CDR3 size: 16 residues. CDR1 and CDR2 (germline): LGHNA, YNFKEQ.

J is TRBJ2-7 and V is TRBV2, with D hard to call. The CDR3 runs to 11 residues. CDR1 is SNHLY and CDR2 is FYNNEI in the germline V gene. The V end lost 8 bases, the J end lost 3 bases, and 8 bases lay between the germline ends. The CDR3: CASSQFYEQYF. Written as DNA, the CDR3 is TGTGCCAGCTCACAGTTCTACGAGCAGTACTTC.

The rearrangement joins TRBV12-2 to TRBJ1-2; the DNA was not compared with TRBD1, the D call given in the table. TRBV12-2 is a listed pseudogene. CDR3 length equals 20 residues. CDR3 protein: CASRSPRQGILYFSNYGYTF. CDR3 sequence (DNA): TGTGCAAGTCGCTCCCCCCGCCAGGGGATTCTGTATTTTTCTAACTATGGCTACACCTTC.

The genes are TRBV7-2 and TRBJ2-7; 16 nucleotides agree with TRBD2. The ends lost 5 bases at V and 7 bases at J; junction bases unmatched: 14. The CDR3 loop spans 18 amino acids. In germline, CDR1 is SGHTA, CDR2 FQGNSA. The CDR3 DNA sequence: TGTGCCAGCAGCCCGGGACTAGCGGGGGGGCCGGACTTGAGGGAGCAGTACTTC. Protein sequence: CASSPGLAGGPDLREQYF.

The rearrangement links TRBV18 to TRBJ1-1; D is uncertain. Trimming stripped 3 bases from V and 5 bases from J, with 19 bases between. Germline CDR1 and CDR2: KGHSH and LQKENI. The CDR3 runs to 16 residues. The CDR3: CASSPTFGEGGTEAFF. CDR3 nucleotides: TGTGCCAGCTCACCGACCTTTGGGGAAGGAGGGACTGAAGCTTTCTTT. Full variable domain (outside the CDR3, taken from reference TRBV18 and TRBJ1-1): NAGVMQNPRHLVRRRGQEARLRCSPMKGHSHVYWYRQLPEEGLKFMVYLQKENIIDESGMPKERFSAEFPKEGPSILRIQQVVRGDSAAYFCASSPTFGEGGTEAFFGQGTRLTVV.

The rearrangement links TRBV9 to TRBJ1-1, with 10 bases that match TRBD1. J lost 1 base, V lost 4 bases, and 13 bases had no gene match. Germline V gives CDR1 SGDLS, CDR2 YYNGEE. The CDR3 consists of 18 residues. The CDR3 reads CASSPAGQGVLRNTEAFF. For the CDR3, the DNA is TGTGCCAGCAGCCCCGCCGGACAGGGGGTTCTACGGAACACTGAAGCTTTCTTT.